Below, 25 T cell receptor beta chains from the same sample are listed, as sequenced in a study of T cell repertoires in cytomegalovirus infection. One entry per CDR3 protein, called by TCRdb with MiXCR from the reads. The sample comprises roughly 630,000 distinct CDR3 sequences, around 24% of which are singletons, and roughly 8% rests with the top ten. What was sequenced was CD8+ T cells from PBMCs. All receptors derive from a human donor in good health (CMV status not recorded). Some clones in this sample may be carry-over from other donors' samples.

This clonotype was recorded a few times. The chain carries TRBV7-9 and TRBJ1-1; D is ambiguous. This CDR3 spans 15 amino acids. Per germline, CDR1 SEHNR and CDR2 FQNEAQ (reference sequence). V was cut by 2 bases and J by 5 bases, with 15 bases left in between. The CDR3 bases are TGTGCCAGCAGCTTAATAGGGCCGCCGGGGACTGAAGCTTTCTTT. Translated: CASSLIGPPGTEAFF.

This clonotype was observed a handful of times. This chain uses TRBV7-9 with TRBJ2-7; possible D gene TRBD1, 5 bases. Trimming cost V 5 bases and J 2 bases, with 19 bases left between them. Germline assignment: CDR1 SEHNR and CDR2 FQNEAQ (reference sequence). The CDR3 runs 16 residues. For the CDR3, the DNA is TGTGCCAGCAGCGATACCGACAGCAGGCCCGCCTACGAGCAGTACGTC. It translates to CASSDTDSRPAYEQYV.

In its sample, this clonotype was seen a few times. This chain joins TRBV28 and TRBJ2-1; 11 positions agree with TRBD2. The CDR3 has 16 amino acids. V lost 3 bases, J lost 4 bases, and 5 bases stayed unmatched. Germline-derived CDR1 and CDR2 are MDHEN and SYDVKM. The CDR3 sequence is CASSLPSGGIYNEQFF. The DNA of the CDR3 is TGTGCCAGCAGTTTGCCTAGCGGGGGGATATACAATGAGCAGTTCTTC.

This clonotype has a handful of counts. J is TRBJ2-5 and V is TRBV12-3 or TRBV12-4, with D unresolved. The CDR3 totals 14 residues. V shed 4 bases and J shed 0 bases, with 9 bases lying between them. CDR3 sequence reads: CASSWGTYQETQYF. CDR3 sequence (DNA): TGTGCCAGCAGTTGGGGTACCTACCAAGAGACCCAGTACTTC.

J is TRBJ1-5 and V is TRBV5-1; 8 bases match TRBD1. The V segment lost 4 bases and the J segment 6 bases; nucleotides outside the gene matches: 9. The length of the CDR3 is 15 residues. Per germline, CDR1 SGHRS and CDR2 YFSETQ. The chain's CDR3 is CASSPGTGIRQPQHF. CDR3 sequence (DNA): TGCGCCAGCAGCCCCGGGACAGGAATCCGTCAGCCCCAGCATTTT.

This chain uses TRBV6-1 with TRBJ2-7; TRBD1 is a possible D gene (6 bases). This CDR3 comprises 15 residues. Germline V gene sequence: CDR1 MNHNS, CDR2 SASEGT. The CDR3 sequence is CASIQGTDWANEQYV. CDR3 DNA sequence: TGTGCGAGCATTCAGGGGACGGACTGGGCTAACGAGCAGTACGTC.

The J gene is TRBJ2-1, the V gene TRBV6-5; no definite D call. Trimming left V 5 bases short and J 6 bases short, with 14 bases between. Germline V gene sequence: CDR1 MNHEY, CDR2 SVGAGI. The CDR3 runs to 14 residues. CDR3 in DNA: TGTGCCAGCAGTGCCTTCGATCCTTCCAATGAGCAGTTCTTC. Protein product: CASSAFDPSNEQFF.

The CDR3 sequence is CSVRDRGGSNTGELFF. The CDR3 nucleotides are TGCAGTGTTCGAGATCGGGGGGGCTCGAACACCGGGGAGCTGTTTTTT. The V and J genes are TRBV20-1 and TRBJ2-2, with 8 bases identical to TRBD2. J was trimmed by 0 bases and V by 7 bases; bases with no gene match: 10. The CDR3 is 16 residues long. The germline V gene has CDR1 DFQATT and CDR2 SNEGSKA (reference sequence).

This clonotype has ten or more counts. The chain carries TRBV19 and TRBJ2-1; 7 positions match TRBD2. V dropped 9 bases and J dropped 7; count of bases not matched to a gene: 12. The CDR3 extends over 14 amino acids. CDR1 is LNHDA and CDR2 is SQIVND in the germline V gene (reference sequence). The CDR3 nucleotides read TGTGCCAGCAGGGACTACCCAGGAGAAAATGAGCAGTTCTTC. Translation: CASRDYPGENEQFF. Drawing the rest from reference TRBV19 and TRBJ2-1, the complete variable domain is DGGITQSPKYLFRKEGQNVTLSCEQNLNHDAMYWYRQDPGQGLRLIYYSQIVNDFQKGDIAEGYSVSREKKESFPLTVTSAQKNPTAFYLCASRDYPGENEQFFGPGTRLTVL.

This chain links TRBV29-1 with TRBJ1-2; 9 bases agree with TRBD1. Germline V gene sequence: CDR1 SQVTM, CDR2 ANQGSEA. Trimming at V came to 5 bases and at J to 7 bases, leaving 8 bases not matched to a gene. The CDR3 runs to 13 residues. This CDR3 reads CSVPSGQGGGYTF. The CDR3 region has the DNA TGCAGCGTTCCCTCGGGACAGGGAGGTGGCTACACCTTC.

This clonotype was detected ten times or more. CDR3: CASSIEADSYEQYF. As DNA, the CDR3 is TGTGCCAGTAGTATTGAGGCGGACTCCTACGAGCAGTACTTC. The genes are TRBV19 and TRBJ2-7; no definite D call. Germline V gene sequence: CDR1 LNHDA, CDR2 SQIVND (reference sequence). This CDR3 contains 14 residues. The V end was cut by 3 bases, the J end by 0 bases, with 9 bases between.

This clonotype has a handful of counts. This sequence joins TRBV9 and TRBJ2-1; 7 nucleotides align to TRBD2. The J segment lost 4 bases and the V segment lost 4 bases, leaving 8 bases of the junction unmatched. The CDR3 is made up of 15 amino acids. The germline gives CDR1 SGDLS, CDR2 YYNGEE. The CDR3, as DNA: TGTGCCAGCAGCCCCCGCCGGGAGGAATACAATGAGCAGTTCTTC. This sequence encodes CASSPRREEYNEQFF.

Only a few counts were recorded for this clonotype. This chain uses TRBV7-9 with TRBJ2-1; 7 bases line up with TRBD1. Germline CDR1 is SEHNR and CDR2 is FQNEAQ (reference sequence). This CDR3 has 16 residues. After removal of 3 bases from V and 6 bases from J, the junction contained 11 bases not matched to a gene. The CDR3 is CASSFPEGDRTNEQFF. The CDR3 nucleotides read TGTGCCAGCAGCTTTCCCGAGGGGGACAGAACCAATGAGCAGTTCTTC.

The rearrangement joins TRBV23-1 to TRBJ1-5, with unresolved D. TRBV23-1 is designated an ORF whose function remains uncertain. Between the trimmed V and J ends, which lost 1 base and 3 bases, there was a span of 37 bases. The CDR3 length is 24 residues. This chain's CDR3 is CASSQFRPSLTLYAPQGDNQPQHF. The DNA for the CDR3 is TGCGCCAGCAGTCAATTCCGCCCATCCCTGACACTGTACGCCCCCCAAGGTGACAATCAGCCCCAGCATTTT.

To note about this clonotype: A read error may be the cause here, since a much bigger clone is one base away. The chain has TRBV2 and TRBJ2-5; 10 bases are a match to TRBD1. After removal of 5 bases from V and 5 bases from J, the junction contained 11 bases not matched to a gene. The CDR3 contains 16 residues. Germline V gene lookup returns CDR1 SNHLY and CDR2 FYNNEI. The CDR3 sequence: CASSTKPGQGSETQYF. DNA for the CDR3: TGTGCCAGCAGTACCAAACCGGGACAGGGGTCGGAGACCCAGTACTTC.

This clonotype was counted many times. V gene TRBV7-6 combines with J gene TRBJ2-2, with 9 nucleotides matching TRBD2. The CDR3 covers 15 residues. Germline loops: CDR1 SGHVS, CDR2 FNYEAQ. J gave up 1 base and V 3 bases, and 0 bases lay outside the gene matches. As DNA, the CDR3 is TGTGCCAGCAGCTTTAGCGGGGGGAACACCGGGGAGCTGTTTTTT. Its translation: CASSFSGGNTGELFF. Filled out from reference TRBV7-6 and TRBJ2-2, the complete variable domain reads GAGVSQSPRYKVTKRGQDVALRCDPISGHVSLYWYRQALGQGPEFLTYFNYEAQQDKSGLPNDRFSAERPEGSISTLTIQRTEQRDSAMYRCASSFSGGNTGELFFGEGSRLTVL.

The rearrangement links TRBV4-1 to TRBJ2-1; D is ambiguous. The germline V gene has CDR1 MGHRA and CDR2 YSYEKL. V was cut by 0 bases and J by 13 bases, with 10 bases left in between. This CDR3 region has 12 residues. The CDR3 protein is CASSQDPPDQFF. In DNA form, the CDR3 reads TGCGCCAGCAGCCAAGACCCGCCCGACCAGTTCTTC.

This chain connects TRBV10-2 to TRBJ2-7; no definite D call. The CDR3 extends over 11 amino acids. Germline V gene sequence: CDR1 WSHSY, CDR2 SAAADI. The germline V and J ends were trimmed by 5 bases and 6 bases, with 8 bases remaining between them. The CDR3 nucleotides are TGCGCCAGCAGTCGTAAGTCCGAGCAGTACTTC. This encodes CASSRKSEQYF.

The rearrangement joins TRBV29-1 to TRBJ2-2; D unclear. In germline, CDR1 is SQVTM, CDR2 ANQGSEA. The CDR3 is made up of 15 amino acids. The germline V and J ends were trimmed by 1 base and 4 bases, with 13 bases remaining between them. The CDR3 DNA follows: TGCAGCGTTGAAGTTCCATGGGGTAGCACCGGGGAGCTGTTTTTT. Translated, it gives CSVEVPWGSTGELFF.

The gene calls are TRBV4-2 and TRBJ1-2, with TRBD1 matching over 7 bases. The CDR3 runs 16 residues. CDR1 is LGHNA, CDR2 YNFKEQ, per germline. The junction had 12 bases not matched to a gene; V was cut back by 0 bases and J by 8 bases. The CDR3 region has the DNA TGTGCCAGCAGCCAAGATGTAGGAGGGGGCCTGGAGGGCTACACCTTC. It yields the protein CASSQDVGGGLEGYTF.

The V gene is TRBV6-8, the J gene TRBJ2-3; 7 bases line up with TRBD2. The CDR3 runs to 16 residues. After removal of 4 bases from V and 1 base from J, the junction contained 8 bases not matched to a gene. Per germline, CDR1 MNHGY and CDR2 SAAAGT. The CDR3 is CASSLYPTSCTDTQYF. DNA of the CDR3: TGTGCCAGCAGTTTATACCCGACTAGCTGCACAGATACGCAGTATTTT.

The chain couples TRBV7-9 to TRBJ2-5; 7 positions match TRBD2. V dropped 7 bases and J dropped 1; count of bases not matched to a gene: 9. The CDR3 has 15 residues. Germline V lookup: CDR1 SEHNR, CDR2 FQNEAQ (reference sequence). Written as DNA, the CDR3 is TGTGCCAGCAACTCAACCGCGGGGGTCCAAGAGACCCAGTACTTC. Its protein product is CASNSTAGVQETQYF.

V usage is TRBV14 and J usage is TRBJ1-2; no clear D gene. This CDR3 spans 13 amino acids. Between the trimmed V and J ends, which lost 5 bases and 8 bases, there was a span of 15 bases. The germline V gene has CDR1 SGHDN and CDR2 FVKESK. The CDR3 coding sequence is TGTGCCAGCAGCTATCTGGGAAGTAACGGCTACACCTTC. This codes for CASSYLGSNGYTF.

This clonotype was detected many times. The CDR3 protein is CASSYTDLATQYF. Written as DNA, the CDR3 is TGTGCCAGCAGTTACACAGACCTCGCGACCCAGTACTTC. The rearrangement joins TRBV6-5 to TRBJ2-5; D unresolved. Germline V gene lookup returns CDR1 MNHEY and CDR2 SVGAGI. The CDR3 covers 13 residues. V was shortened by 2 bases and J by 7 bases, with 11 bases between the two germline ends.

This chain connects TRBV6-5 to TRBJ2-7; a possible D gene is TRBD2 (5 bases). Germline lookup yields CDR1 MNHEY and CDR2 SVGAGI. The CDR3 length is 14 residues. Trimming left V 2 bases short and J 3 bases short, with 11 bases between. DNA of the CDR3: TGTGCCAGCAGTTACCCGGGATCGAGCTACGAGCAGTACTTC. Protein product: CASSYPGSSYEQYF.